These 11 T cell receptor beta chains came from one sample sequenced in a study of cytomegalovirus exposure and HLA in healthy donors. The table came from immunoSEQ multiplex PCR; TCRdb's copy has only in-frame clones and leaves some out. Among some 270,000 clones listed, approximately 83% were seen once. The sequencing input was PBMCs. All receptors derive from a young woman in good health and CMV-seronegative.

CDR3 protein: CASSSGLAGEDTQYF. DNA of the CDR3: TGCGCCAGCAGCTCGGGACTAGCGGGAGAAGATACGCAGTATTTT. The V call is TRBV5-1, the J call TRBJ2-3, with 14 nucleotides matching TRBD2. Germline CDR1 and CDR2: SGHRS and YFSETQ. After removal of 3 bases from V and 5 bases from J, the junction contained 2 bases not matched to a gene. The CDR3 runs 15 residues.

The chain couples TRBV10-2 to TRBJ2-3; D is unresolved. Per the germline V gene, CDR1 is WSHSY and CDR2 is SAAADI. V dropped 7 bases and J dropped 5 bases, with 10 bases sitting between them. There are 12 residues in the CDR3. This chain's CDR3 is CASTETGDTQYF. The CDR3 DNA follows: TGCGCCAGCACAGAGACTGGAGATACGCAGTATTTT.

J is TRBJ1-1 and V is TRBV18; 8 bases match TRBD1. Germline CDR1 and CDR2: KGHSH and LQKENI. The CDR3 totals 15 residues. With 2 bases clipped from V and 5 bases from J, the junction kept 7 bases outside the gene matches. The CDR3 nucleotides are TGTGCCAGCTCACCAAACGACAGGGGAAGAACTGAAGCTTTCTTT. Its protein product is CASSPNDRGRTEAFF.

J is TRBJ1-1 and V is TRBV29-1, with a weak D call TRBD1 (6 bases). Germline V gene data show CDR1 as SQVTM and CDR2 as ANQGSEA. The CDR3 length is 14 residues. The ends were cut back, 5 bases at V and 0 bases at J, with 13 bases in the middle. CDR3 nucleotide sequence: TGCAGCGTTTCTAAGGACAGTATGAACACTGAAGCTTTCTTT. Its protein product is CSVSKDSMNTEAFF.

This clone appeared a few times. The rearrangement joins TRBV6-5 to TRBJ1-2; 9 nucleotides align to TRBD1. Trimming cost V 5 bases and J 7 bases; bases outside gene matches: 5. Germline V gene sequence: CDR1 MNHEY, CDR2 SVGAGI. The CDR3 consists of 13 residues. The CDR3 nucleotides are TGTGCCAGCAGTCCCCCACAGGGGGCTGGCTACACCTTC. Protein product: CASSPPQGAGYTF.

The genes are TRBV29-1 and TRBJ2-7; the D gene is possibly TRBD1 (5 bases). CDR3 length equals 14 residues. The germline CDR1 and CDR2 sequences are SQVTM and ANQGSEA. V was cut by 3 bases and J by 4 bases, with 16 bases left in between. The CDR3 sequence: CSVDIGRVEYEQYF. The CDR3 coding sequence is TGCAGCGTTGATATAGGCAGGGTGGAATACGAGCAGTACTTC.

This rearrangement joins TRBV6-5 to TRBJ2-3; perhaps TRBD1 as D (5 bases). The CDR3 covers 15 residues. The germline V gene encodes CDR1 MNHEY and CDR2 SVGAGI. V gave up 4 bases and J gave up 0 bases, with 11 bases separating them. CDR3 nucleotide sequence: TGTGCCAGCAGTTCCAGGGATCGCAGCACAGATACGCAGTATTTT. Protein sequence: CASSSRDRSTDTQYF.

The CDR3 coding sequence is TGCGCCAGCAGTGAGGCGGTAGCGGGGGGACAAGAGACCCAGTACTTC. Amino acids: CASSEAVAGGQETQYF. V usage is TRBV10-1 and J usage is TRBJ2-5, with 10 positions matching TRBD2. Germline CDR1 is WNHNN and CDR2 is SYGVQD (reference sequence). The CDR3 consists of 16 residues. V shed 2 bases, J shed 2 bases, and the junction held 5 bases outside the gene matches.

This chain connects TRBV27 to TRBJ1-1; 9 nucleotides align to TRBD1. Trimming removed 4 bases from V and 4 bases from J; junction bases left unmatched: 16. Germline values: CDR1 MNHEY, CDR2 SMNVEV (reference sequence). There are 18 residues in the CDR3. The CDR3 reads CASSSSLYRGREATEAFF. The CDR3 coding sequence is TGTGCCAGCAGTTCCTCTCTTTACAGGGGGCGAGAAGCCACTGAAGCTTTCTTT.

V and J are TRBV6-1 and TRBJ1-5; 9 bases line up with TRBD1. In germline, CDR1 is MNHNS, CDR2 SASEGT. The V and J ends lost 6 bases and 7 bases, in that order; junction bases with no gene match: 7. CDR3 length equals 14 residues. CDR3 bases: TGTGCCAGCAGCCTGACAGGGGGGGAACAGCCCCAGCATTTT. Its protein product is CASSLTGGEQPQHF.

Worth noting for this clone: The sample contains more than one DNA sequence encoding this CDR3. V is TRBV9 and J is TRBJ2-3; TRBD1 aligns across 7 bases. CDR1 is SGDLS, CDR2 YYNGEE, per germline. This CDR3 is built from 15 residues. The V and J ends lost 0 bases and 1 base, in that order; junction bases with no gene match: 2. CDR3 nucleotide sequence: TGTGCCAGCAGCGTAGGAGGGGGCGGCACAGATACGCAGTATTTT. Its translation is CASSVGGGGTDTQYF.